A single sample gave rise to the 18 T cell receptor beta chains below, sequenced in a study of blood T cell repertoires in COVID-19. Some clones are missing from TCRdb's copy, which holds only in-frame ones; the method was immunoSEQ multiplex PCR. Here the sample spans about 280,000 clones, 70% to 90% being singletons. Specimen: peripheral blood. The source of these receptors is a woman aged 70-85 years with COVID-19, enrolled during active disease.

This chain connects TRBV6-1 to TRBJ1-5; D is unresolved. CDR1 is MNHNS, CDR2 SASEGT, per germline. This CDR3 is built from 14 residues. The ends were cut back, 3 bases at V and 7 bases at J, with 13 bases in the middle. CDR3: CASSDGTAGQPQHF. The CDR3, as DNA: TGTGCCAGCAGTGATGGAACAGCGGGACAGCCCCAGCATTTT.

CDR3 sequence: CASSVVPGGMNTEAFF. The CDR3 DNA reads as TGTGCCAGCAGCGTAGTTCCAGGGGGGATGAACACTGAAGCTTTCTTT. The chain links TRBV9 to TRBJ1-1, with 7 bases matching TRBD1. V lost 0 bases, J lost 0 bases, and 5 bases stayed unmatched. The CDR3 contains 16 residues. CDR1 SGDLS and CDR2 YYNGEE come from the germline V gene.

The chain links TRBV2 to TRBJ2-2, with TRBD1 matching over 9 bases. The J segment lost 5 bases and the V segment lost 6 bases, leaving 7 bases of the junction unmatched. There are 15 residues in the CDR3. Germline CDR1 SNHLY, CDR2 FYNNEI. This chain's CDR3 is CASRANRGRTGELFF. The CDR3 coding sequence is TGTGCCAGCAGAGCTAACAGGGGGCGGACCGGGGAGCTGTTTTTT.

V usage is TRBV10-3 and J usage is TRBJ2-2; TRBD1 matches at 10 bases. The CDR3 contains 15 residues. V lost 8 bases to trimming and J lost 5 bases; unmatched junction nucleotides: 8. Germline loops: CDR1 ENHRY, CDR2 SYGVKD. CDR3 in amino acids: CAIGRDRGGTGELFF. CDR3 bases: TGTGCCATCGGACGGGACAGGGGCGGAACCGGGGAGCTGTTTTTT.

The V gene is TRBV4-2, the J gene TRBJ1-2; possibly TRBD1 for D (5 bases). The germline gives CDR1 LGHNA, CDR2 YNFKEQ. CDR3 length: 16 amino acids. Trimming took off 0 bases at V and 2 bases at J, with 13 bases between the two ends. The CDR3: CASSQDLTGVNYGYTF. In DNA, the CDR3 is TGTGCCAGCAGCCAAGATTTAACAGGTGTGAACTATGGCTACACCTTC.

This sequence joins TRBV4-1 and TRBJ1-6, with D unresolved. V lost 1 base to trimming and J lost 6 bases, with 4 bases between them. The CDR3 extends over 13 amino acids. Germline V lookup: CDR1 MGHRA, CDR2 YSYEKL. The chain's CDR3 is CASSQVLNSPLHF. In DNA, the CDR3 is TGCGCCAGCAGCCAAGTTCTTAATTCACCCCTCCACTTT.

The CDR3 bases are TGCGCCAGCAGCTTAGGGACTGCCCCCTTCAACAATGAGCAGTTCTTC. Translation: CASSLGTAPFNNEQFF. The V gene is TRBV5-1, the J gene TRBJ2-1; a possible D gene is TRBD2 (6 bases). V shed 2 bases and J shed 5 bases, with 17 bases lying between them. CDR1 and CDR2 (germline): SGHRS, YFSETQ. The CDR3 has 16 residues.

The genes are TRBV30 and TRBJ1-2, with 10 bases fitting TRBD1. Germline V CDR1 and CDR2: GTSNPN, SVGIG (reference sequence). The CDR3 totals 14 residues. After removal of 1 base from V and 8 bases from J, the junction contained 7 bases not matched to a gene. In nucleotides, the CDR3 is TGTGCCTGGAGTGGACAGGGGGCCCTGGGCGGCTACACCTTC. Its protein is CAWSGQGALGGYTF. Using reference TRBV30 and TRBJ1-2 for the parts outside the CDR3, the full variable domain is SQTIHQWPATLVQPVGSPLSLECTVEGTSNPNLYWYRQAAGRGLQLLFYSVGIGQISSEVPQNLSASRPQDRQFILSSKKLLLSDSGFYLCAWSGQGALGGYTFGSGTRLTVV.

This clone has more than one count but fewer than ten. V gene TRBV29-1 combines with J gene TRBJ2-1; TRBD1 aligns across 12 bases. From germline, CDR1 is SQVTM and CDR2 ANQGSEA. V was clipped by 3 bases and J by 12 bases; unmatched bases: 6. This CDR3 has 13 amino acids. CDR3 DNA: TGCAGCGTTGAGCGGGGACAGGGGGCTGGGCAGTTCTTC. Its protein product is CSVERGQGAGQFF.

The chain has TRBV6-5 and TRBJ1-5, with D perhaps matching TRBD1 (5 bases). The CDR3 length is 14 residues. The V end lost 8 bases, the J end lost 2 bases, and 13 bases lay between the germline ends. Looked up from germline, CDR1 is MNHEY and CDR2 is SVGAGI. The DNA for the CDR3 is TGTGCCAGCCAACACGGGGGGGGCAATCAGCCCCAGCATTTT. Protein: CASQHGGGNQPQHF.

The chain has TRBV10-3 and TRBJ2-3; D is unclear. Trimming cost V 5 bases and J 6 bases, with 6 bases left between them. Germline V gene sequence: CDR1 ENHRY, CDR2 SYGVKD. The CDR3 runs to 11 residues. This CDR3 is CAISPRDTQYF. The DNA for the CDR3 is TGTGCCATCAGTCCTAGGGATACGCAGTATTTT.

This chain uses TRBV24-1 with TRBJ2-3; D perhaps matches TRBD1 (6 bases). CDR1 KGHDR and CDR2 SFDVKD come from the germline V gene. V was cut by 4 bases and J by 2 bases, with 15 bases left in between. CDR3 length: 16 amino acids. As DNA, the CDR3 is TGTGCCACCAGTGAGGGGGCTGGGGGTGACACAGATACGCAGTATTTT. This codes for CATSEGAGGDTDTQYF.

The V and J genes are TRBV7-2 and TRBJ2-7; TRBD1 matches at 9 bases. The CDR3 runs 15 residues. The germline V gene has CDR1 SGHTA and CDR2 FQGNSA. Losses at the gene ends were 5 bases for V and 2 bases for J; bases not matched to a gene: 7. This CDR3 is CASSVGTGGPYEQYF. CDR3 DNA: TGTGCCAGCAGCGTCGGCACAGGGGGCCCCTACGAGCAGTACTTC.

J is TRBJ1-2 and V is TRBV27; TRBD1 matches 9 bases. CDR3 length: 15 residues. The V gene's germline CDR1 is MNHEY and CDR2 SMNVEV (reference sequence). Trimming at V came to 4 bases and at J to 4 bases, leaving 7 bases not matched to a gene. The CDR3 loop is CASSSPGQGTYGYTF. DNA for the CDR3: TGTGCCAGCAGTTCTCCGGGACAGGGAACCTATGGCTACACCTTC.

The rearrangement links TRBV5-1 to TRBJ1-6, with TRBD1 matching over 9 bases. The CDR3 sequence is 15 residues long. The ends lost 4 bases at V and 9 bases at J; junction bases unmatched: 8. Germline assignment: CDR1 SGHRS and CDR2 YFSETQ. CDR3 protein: CASSPLGQGSSPLHF. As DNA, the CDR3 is TGCGCCAGCAGCCCCCTGGGACAGGGTAGTTCACCCCTCCACTTT.

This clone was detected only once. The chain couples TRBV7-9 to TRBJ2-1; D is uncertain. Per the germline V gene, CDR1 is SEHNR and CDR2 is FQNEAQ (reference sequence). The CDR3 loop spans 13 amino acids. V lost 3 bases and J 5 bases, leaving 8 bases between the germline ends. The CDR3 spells CASSFDSHNEQFF. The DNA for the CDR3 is TGTGCCAGCAGCTTTGACTCTCACAATGAGCAGTTCTTC.

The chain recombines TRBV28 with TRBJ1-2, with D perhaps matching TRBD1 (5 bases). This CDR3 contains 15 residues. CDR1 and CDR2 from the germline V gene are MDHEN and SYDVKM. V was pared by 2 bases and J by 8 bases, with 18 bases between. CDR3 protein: CASSLSLQGSEGYTF. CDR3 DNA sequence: TGTGCCAGCAGTTTAAGTCTGCAGGGCTCCGAGGGCTACACCTTC.

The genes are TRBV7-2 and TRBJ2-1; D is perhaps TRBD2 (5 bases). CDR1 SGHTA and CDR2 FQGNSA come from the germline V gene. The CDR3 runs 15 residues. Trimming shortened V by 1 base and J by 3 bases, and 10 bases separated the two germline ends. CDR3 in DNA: TGTGCCAGCAGCTTAGGAAGGGAGAACTACAATGAGCAGTTCTTC. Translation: CASSLGRENYNEQFF.